The present T cell receptor beta chain was sequenced within a study of blood T cell repertoires in COVID-19. Study-level information: Acute and convalescent COVID-19 specimens originated in the United States, Italy and Spain.

Original analysis: Nucleated cell number was recorded as an estimate derived from reference gene primer amplification. TCRdb's copy holds only in-frame clones and misses some; the assay was immunoSEQ multiplex PCR. That table is the source of V, J and clone size, and D and trimming were worked out from the DNA. The sample consists of about 150,000 clones, around 85% of them appearing once. The V gene lost 3 bases and the J gene lost 3 bases, with 17 bases spanning the gap. The CDR3 is made up of 16 amino acids. Germline CDR1 is SGHDN and CDR2 is FVKESK. V usage is TRBV14 and J usage is TRBJ2-5; the D gene is possibly TRBD2 (5 bases). The source of this sequence is a man in his sixties with COVID-19, enrolled during active disease. The specimen was peripheral blood. The CDR3 DNA reads TGTGCCAGCAGCCAGCCCCCCCGGAACGGGAAAGAGACCCAGTACTTC. Encoded protein: CASSQPPRNGKETQYF.